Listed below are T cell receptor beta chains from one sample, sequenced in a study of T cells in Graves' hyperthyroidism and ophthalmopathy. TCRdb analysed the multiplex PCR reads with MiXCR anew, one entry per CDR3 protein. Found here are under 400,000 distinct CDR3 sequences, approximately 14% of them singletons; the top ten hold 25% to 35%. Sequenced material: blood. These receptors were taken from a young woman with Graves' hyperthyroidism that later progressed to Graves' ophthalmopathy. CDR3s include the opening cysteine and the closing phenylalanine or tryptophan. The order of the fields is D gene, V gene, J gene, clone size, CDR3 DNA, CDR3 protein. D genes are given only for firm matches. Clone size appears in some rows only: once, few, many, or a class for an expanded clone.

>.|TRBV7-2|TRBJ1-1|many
TGTGCCAGCAGCTTAGTATCGGGTACGGACACTGAAGCTTTCTTT
CASSLVSGTDTEAFF
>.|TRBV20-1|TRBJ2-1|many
TGCAGTGCTAGAGGCCGGCGAGCCTACAATGAGCAGTTCTTC
CSARGRRAYNEQFF
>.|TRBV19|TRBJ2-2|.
TGTGCCAGCCTAATGGGGCCGAACACCGGGGAGCTGTTTTTT
CASLMGPNTGELFF
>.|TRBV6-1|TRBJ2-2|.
TGTGCCAGCATAGGGGCTGGCGGGCCTACGAACACCGGGGAGCTGTTTTTT
CASIGAGGPTNTGELFF
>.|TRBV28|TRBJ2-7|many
TGTGCCAGCAGTTTAGGGGGGACCTACGAGCAGTACTTC
CASSLGGTYEQYF
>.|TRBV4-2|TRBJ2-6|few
TGTGCCAGCAGCCAGGAAGGGCCAAGCTCTGGGGCCAACGTCCTGACTTTC
CASSQEGPSSGANVLTF
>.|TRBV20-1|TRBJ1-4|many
TGCAGTCCCCATCGGGGGGCGCCTGGTGAAAAACTGTTTTTT
CSPHRGAPGEKLFF
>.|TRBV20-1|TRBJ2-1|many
TGCAGTGCTAGAGATCGGGCTCCGGTGCAGTTCTTC
CSARDRAPVQFF
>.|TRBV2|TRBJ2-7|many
TGTGCCAGCTTTCGGACTCAAAGGGGGGAGCAGTACTTC
CASFRTQRGEQYF
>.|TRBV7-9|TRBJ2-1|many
TGTGCCAGCAGCTTATCGGTCAGCGCTGAGCAGTTCTTC
CASSLSVSAEQFF
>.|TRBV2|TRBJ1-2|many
TGTGCCAGCAGCCCATCTTTAAGTTCTAACTATGGCTACACCTTC
CASSPSLSSNYGYTF
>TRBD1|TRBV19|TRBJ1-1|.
TGTGCGAGCAGGGGGGTCGCTTCTGAAGCTTTCTTT
CASRGVASEAFF
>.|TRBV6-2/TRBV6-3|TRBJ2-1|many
TGTGCCAGCAGGAAGGACGGGAGCGATGAGCAGTTCTTC
CASRKDGSDEQFF
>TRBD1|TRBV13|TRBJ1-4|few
TGTGCCAGCAGCCCTAGGGGGACAGAGAATGAAAAACTGTTTTTT
CASSPRGTENEKLFF
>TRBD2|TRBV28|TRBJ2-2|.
TGTGCCAGCCGGGTTGGGCTAGCGGCCGGGGAGCTGTTTTTT
CASRVGLAAGELFF
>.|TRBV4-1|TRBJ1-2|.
TGCGCCAGCACCCCCTCGACAGAACGGTCTACGGGCTACACCTTC
CASTPSTERSTGYTF
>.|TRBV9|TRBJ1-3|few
TGTGCCAGCAGCGTAGGCGATGGAAACACCATATATTTT
CASSVGDGNTIYF
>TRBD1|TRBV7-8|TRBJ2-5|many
TGTGCCAGCAGCTTAGTCGAAACCGGAGCCCGCACCGGGAGCCGGGACAGGGTAGAAGAGACCCAGTACTTC
CASSLVETGARTGSRDRVEETQYF
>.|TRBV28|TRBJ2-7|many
TGTGCCAGCAGTTTATACCCTAACTACGAGCAGTACTTC
CASSLYPNYEQYF
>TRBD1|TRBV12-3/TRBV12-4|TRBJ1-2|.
TGTGCCAGCAGTTTAGGGGGACAGGGCTTCTATGGCTACACCTTC
CASSLGGQGFYGYTF
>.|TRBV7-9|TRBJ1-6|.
TGTGCCAGCAGCTTGGGGAGCTCCTATAATTCACCCCTCCACTTT
CASSLGSSYNSPLHF
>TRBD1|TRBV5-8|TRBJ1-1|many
TGTGCCAGCAGCTTCGACAGGGACACTGAAGCTTTCTTT
CASSFDRDTEAFF
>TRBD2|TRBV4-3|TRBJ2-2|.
TGCGCCAGCAGCCAAATTTCAGTAGCGGGAGGAAACACCGGGGAGCTGTTTTTT
CASSQISVAGGNTGELFF
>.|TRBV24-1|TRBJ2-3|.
TGTGCCACCAGTGCAAAAGCAGGAGATGGCACAGATACGCAGTATTTT
CATSAKAGDGTDTQYF
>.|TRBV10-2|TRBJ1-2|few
TGCGCCAGCGGTGACCGGCAGAACTATGGCTACACCTTC
CASGDRQNYGYTF
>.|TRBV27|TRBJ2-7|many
TGTGCCAGCAGTTTCGATCGGGGCTACGAGCAGTACTTC
CASSFDRGYEQYF
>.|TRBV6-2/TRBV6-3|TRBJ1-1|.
TGTGCCAGCACCCCAGGCAGGGCCCGTGCCACTGAAGCTTTCTTT
CASTPGRARATEAFF
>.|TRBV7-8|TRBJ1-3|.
TGTGCCAGCAGCCCCCGGGGGGAGGGAAACACCATATATTTT
CASSPRGEGNTIYF
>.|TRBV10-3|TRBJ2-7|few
TGTGCCATCAGTGAGTCTGGGGTGGGCTCCTACGAGCAGTACTTC
CAISESGVGSYEQYF
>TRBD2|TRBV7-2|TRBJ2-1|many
TGTGCCAGCAGCCCCCGCGGGCTAGCGGGAGATTACAATGAGCAGTTCTTC
CASSPRGLAGDYNEQFF
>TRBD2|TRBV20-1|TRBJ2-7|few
TGCAGTGCCGGACTAGCTTCCTACGAGCAGTACTTC
CSAGLASYEQYF
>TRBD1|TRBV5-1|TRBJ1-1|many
TGCGCCAGCAGACCTGACAGGGTGAACACTGAAGCTTTCTTT
CASRPDRVNTEAFF
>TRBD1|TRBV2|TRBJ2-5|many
TGTGCCAGCAGGGACGGACAGGGTTCTCAAGAGACCCAGTACTTC
CASRDGQGSQETQYF
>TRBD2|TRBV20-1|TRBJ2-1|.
TGCAGTAGCGAGATAGGGACTAGCCTCTACAATGAGCAGTTCTTC
CSSEIGTSLYNEQFF
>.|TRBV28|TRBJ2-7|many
TGTGCCAGCAGGCCCAGGGACGCCGTAAAGGGCGAGCAGTACTTC
CASRPRDAVKGEQYF
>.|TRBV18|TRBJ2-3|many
TGTGCCAGCTCACCAATAGGAGATACGCAGTATTTT
CASSPIGDTQYF
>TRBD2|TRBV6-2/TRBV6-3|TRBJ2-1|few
TGTGCCAGCAGTTACTCGACGACTAGCGCATACGAGAATGAGCAGTTCTTC
CASSYSTTSAYENEQFF
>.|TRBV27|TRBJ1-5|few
TGTGCCAGCAGTCCCATGGGCCAGGAGGATCAGCCCCAGCATTTT
CASSPMGQEDQPQHF
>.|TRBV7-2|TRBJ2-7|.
TGTGCCAGCAGCTTAGAGTTAGGGTACGAGCAGTACTTC
CASSLELGYEQYF
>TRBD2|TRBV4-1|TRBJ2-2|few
TGCGCCAGCAGCCAAGTCATTAGCGGGAGGAACACCGGGGAGCTGTTTTTT
CASSQVISGRNTGELFF
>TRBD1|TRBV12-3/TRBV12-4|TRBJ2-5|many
TGTGCCAGCAGTTTAATGAGGCTAGGACAGGGGGAAGAGACCCAGTACTTC
CASSLMRLGQGEETQYF
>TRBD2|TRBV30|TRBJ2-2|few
TGTGCCTGGTCGCGGGGAGGGAGCACCGGGGAGCTGTTTTTT
CAWSRGGSTGELFF
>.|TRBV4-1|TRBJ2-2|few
TGCGCCAGCAGCCAAGTGGCCACCGGGGAGCTGTTTTTT
CASSQVATGELFF
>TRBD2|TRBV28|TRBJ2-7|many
TGTGCCAGCAGTTTGGCTCCCCTCGTAACTAGCGGGAGAAATGACGAGCAGTACTTC
CASSLAPLVTSGRNDEQYF
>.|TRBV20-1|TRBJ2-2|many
TGCAGTGCTAGTGGGGAAATGAATCGCGGGCTGTTTTTT
CSASGEMNRGLFF
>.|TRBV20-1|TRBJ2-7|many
TGCAGTGCCTCTACCTACGAGCAGTACTTC
CSASTYEQYF
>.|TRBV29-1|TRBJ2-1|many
TGCAGCGTTGGATCTGTAGGTAGTTTCAATGAGCAGTTCTTC
CSVGSVGSFNEQFF
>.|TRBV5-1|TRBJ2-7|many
TGCGCCAGCACCAAACAGGGATCCTACGAGCAGTACTTC
CASTKQGSYEQYF
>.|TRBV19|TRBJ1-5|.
TGTGCCAGTAGTACCCCGGGACATAGCAATCAGCCCCAGCATTTT
CASSTPGHSNQPQHF
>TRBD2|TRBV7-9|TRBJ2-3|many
TGTGCCAGCAGGCTAGCGGGAGGCACAGATACGCAGTATTTT
CASRLAGGTDTQYF